Listed here are 20 T cell receptor beta chains from one sample, sequenced in a study of T cell responses to AZD1222 COVID-19 vaccine. The method was immunoSEQ multiplex PCR; TCRdb's version includes in-frame clones alone and lacks a portion of them. The sample lists approximately 88,000 clones, roughly 80% occurring once. This material consisted of peripheral blood, taken on day 0 of AZD1222 vaccination. The source of these receptors is an adult in good health.

The V gene is TRBV2, the J gene TRBJ1-6; 9 nucleotides match TRBD1. After removal of 6 bases from V and 9 bases from J, the junction contained 6 bases not matched to a gene. Germline V lookup: CDR1 SNHLY, CDR2 FYNNEI. The CDR3 contains 14 residues. In DNA form, the CDR3 reads TGTGCCAGCAGGACGACAGGGGGGATTTCACCCCTCCACTTT. Its translation: CASRTTGGISPLHF.

The J gene is TRBJ2-7, the V gene TRBV7-6, with D hard to call. V was shortened by 2 bases and J by 6 bases, with 14 bases between the two germline ends. The CDR3 extends over 14 amino acids. Per the germline V gene, CDR1 is SGHVS and CDR2 is FNYEAQ. In nucleotides, the CDR3 is TGTGCCAGCAGCTTAAGCTCTGCCCCCTTCGAGCAGTACTTC. As protein: CASSLSSAPFEQYF.

This chain uses TRBV30 with TRBJ2-3; D is unresolved. Trimming removed 8 bases at V and 4 bases at J, with 13 bases between. There are 12 residues in the CDR3. Germline-derived CDR1 and CDR2 are GTSNPN and SVGIG (reference sequence). CDR3 sequence: CAHIVGADTQYF. The CDR3 DNA follows: TGTGCCCACATCGTTGGAGCAGATACGCAGTATTTT.

The V gene is TRBV20-1, the J gene TRBJ2-1; D is possibly TRBD2 (5 bases). Germline V CDR1 and CDR2: DFQATT, SNEGSKA (reference sequence). This CDR3 comprises 13 residues. Trimming shortened V by 3 bases and J by 6 bases, and 12 bases separated the two germline ends. The CDR3 sequence is CSASRTSSNEQFF. CDR3 DNA: TGCAGTGCTAGTAGGACTTCATCCAATGAGCAGTTCTTC.

The chain couples TRBV30 to TRBJ1-3; D is unresolved. Per germline, CDR1 GTSNPN and CDR2 SVGIG (reference sequence). The V gene lost 3 bases and the J gene lost 4 bases, with 10 bases spanning the gap. CDR3 length: 13 amino acids. The CDR3 DNA reads as TGTGCCTGGAGGGACGGCCTCGGAAACACCATATATTTT. Amino acids: CAWRDGLGNTIYF.

This chain joins TRBV4-1 and TRBJ2-3; D not resolved. The V end lost 2 bases, the J end lost 5 bases, and 11 bases lay between the germline ends. The CDR3 consists of 14 residues. Looked up from germline, CDR1 is MGHRA and CDR2 is YSYEKL. CDR3: CASSQRTYEDTQYF. Here the CDR3 DNA reads TGCGCCAGCAGCCAACGGACGTACGAAGATACGCAGTATTTT.

This clone has a count of ten or more. The CDR3 DNA follows: TGCAGCGCCAAAGGACAGGGTGGCACTGAAGCTTTCTTT. Encoded protein: CSAKGQGGTEAFF. The chain joins TRBV29-1 to TRBJ1-1; 8 bases fit TRBD1. The CDR3 is made up of 13 amino acids. The ends lost 7 bases at V and 4 bases at J; junction bases unmatched: 8. Germline V CDR1 and CDR2: SQVTM, ANQGSEA.

This chain's CDR3 is CASSVHQGAYGYTF. DNA of the CDR3: TGTGCCAGCAGCGTACATCAGGGTGCCTATGGCTACACCTTC. This chain uses TRBV9 with TRBJ1-2; tentatively, D is TRBD1 (5 bases). Trimming took 1 base from V and 4 from J, leaving 11 bases between them. The CDR3 spans 14 residues. In germline, CDR1 is SGDLS, CDR2 YYNGEE.

The gene calls are TRBV11-2 and TRBJ2-2; D unclear. The germline V gene has CDR1 SGHAT and CDR2 FQNNGV. The length of the CDR3 is 13 residues. V was clipped by 1 base and J by 5 bases, with 5 bases between them. This CDR3 is CASSLALTGELFF. The CDR3 DNA reads TGTGCCAGCAGCTTAGCTCTTACCGGGGAGCTGTTTTTT.

This chain links TRBV6-2 or TRBV6-3 with TRBJ2-7; D call uncertain. CDR3 length: 17 residues. Germline CDR1 and CDR2: MNHEY and SVGEGT. V lost 0 bases and J 2 bases, leaving 17 bases between the germline ends. The CDR3 here is CASSYSPWLPNTYEQYF. The CDR3 DNA is TGTGCCAGCAGTTACTCGCCTTGGCTGCCGAATACCTACGAGCAGTACTTC.

In its sample, this clone was seen once. The chain couples TRBV28 to TRBJ2-3; tentatively, D is TRBD1 (6 bases). V was cut by 8 bases and J by 0 bases, with 15 bases left in between. The CDR3 loop spans 15 amino acids. Germline-derived CDR1 and CDR2 are MDHEN and SYDVKM. The CDR3 loop reads CASGTGGGSTDTQYF. Written as DNA, the CDR3 is TGTGCCAGCGGAACTGGGGGCGGGAGCACAGATACGCAGTATTTT.

The CDR3 sequence: CASSSGQGTFNYGYTF. The CDR3 DNA follows: TGTGCCAGCAGTTCCGGACAGGGTACCTTTAACTATGGCTACACCTTC. The V and J genes are TRBV28 and TRBJ1-2; 8 positions match TRBD1. Per germline, CDR1 MDHEN and CDR2 SYDVKM. This CDR3 has 16 residues. Losses at the gene ends were 4 bases for V and 1 base for J; bases not matched to a gene: 8.

This clone was counted a few times. The chain links TRBV11-3 to TRBJ2-3, with 13 nucleotides matching TRBD2. The CDR3 has 18 residues. V gave up 4 bases and J gave up 3 bases; unmatched junction bases: 10. Germline loops: CDR1 SGHNT, CDR2 YENEEA. The CDR3 nucleotides read TGTGCCAGCAGCTCAGGACTAGCGGGAGATCTTGGTACAGATACGCAGTATTTT. Translated, it gives CASSSGLAGDLGTDTQYF.

V usage is TRBV20-1 and J usage is TRBJ2-1; TRBD2 aligns across 10 bases. The V and J ends lost 3 bases and 5 bases, in that order; junction bases with no gene match: 7. The CDR3 is 15 residues long. Germline assignment: CDR1 DFQATT and CDR2 SNEGSKA (reference sequence). Here the CDR3 reads CSASSAGGRNNEQFF. In DNA, the CDR3 is TGCAGTGCTAGTTCAGCGGGAGGGAGGAACAATGAGCAGTTCTTC.

This chain uses TRBV4-1 with TRBJ2-1, with D uncertain. The V and J ends lost 1 base and 7 bases respectively, with 20 bases between them. Germline CDR1 reads MGHRA; CDR2 reads YSYEKL. CDR3 length: 17 amino acids. The CDR3 nucleotides read TGCGCCAGCAGCCAAGGTGGGTTCGGTCCCAATGAAAATGAGCAGTTCTTC. This codes for CASSQGGFGPNENEQFF.

The gene calls are TRBV10-2 and TRBJ2-7, with TRBD2 matching over 9 bases. CDR3 size: 13 residues. V was clipped by 6 bases and J by 3 bases; unmatched bases: 3. In germline, CDR1 is WSHSY, CDR2 SAAADI. CDR3 amino acids: CASRLAGNYEQYF. The CDR3 coding sequence is TGCGCCAGCAGGCTAGCGGGAAACTACGAGCAGTACTTC.

V gene TRBV6-1 combines with J gene TRBJ1-1, with a possible D match to TRBD1 (6 bases). V was shortened by 4 bases and J by 4 bases, with 19 bases between the two germline ends. The CDR3 covers 16 residues. The germline V gene has CDR1 MNHNS and CDR2 SASEGT. CDR3 nucleotides: TGTGCCAGCAGTGCCTCTCTTTTACAGGGCGGCACTGAAGCTTTCTTT. Its translation is CASSASLLQGGTEAFF.

The CDR3 is CASSFRAGTSGRSGNEQFF. CDR3 DNA sequence: TGTGCCAGCAGCTTTAGGGCCGGGACTAGCGGGAGGTCGGGGAATGAGCAGTTCTTC. V usage is TRBV7-2 and J usage is TRBJ2-1, with 15 bases that match TRBD2. CDR3 length equals 19 residues. Looked up from germline, CDR1 is SGHTA and CDR2 is FQGNSA. The V gene end was trimmed by 3 bases and the J gene end by 7 bases; junction bases not matched to a gene: 13.

This chain connects TRBV5-5 to TRBJ2-7; 7 nucleotides line up with TRBD1. V dropped 3 bases and J dropped 1; count of bases not matched to a gene: 1. This CDR3 has 13 residues. From germline, CDR1 is SGHKS and CDR2 YYEKEE (reference sequence). Here the CDR3 DNA reads TGTGCCAGCAGCTGGGACAGATCCTACGAGCAGTACTTC. This sequence encodes CASSWDRSYEQYF. The variable domain in full, completed from reference TRBV5-5 and TRBJ2-7, reads DAGVTQSPTHLIKTRGQQVTLRCSPISGHKSVSWYQQVLGQGPQFIFQYYEKEERGRGNFPDRFSARQFPNYSSELNVNALLLGDSALYLCASSWDRSYEQYFGPGTRLTVT.

The chain carries TRBV7-9 and TRBJ2-1, with 8 bases identical to TRBD2. Germline trimming cut 5 bases from V and 5 bases from J; bases unmatched to any gene: 8. CDR3 length: 15 amino acids. Germline lookup yields CDR1 SEHNR and CDR2 FQNEAQ (reference sequence). CDR3: CASSPGLALNNEQFF. The CDR3 region has the DNA TGTGCCAGCAGCCCAGGACTAGCACTAAACAATGAGCAGTTCTTC.